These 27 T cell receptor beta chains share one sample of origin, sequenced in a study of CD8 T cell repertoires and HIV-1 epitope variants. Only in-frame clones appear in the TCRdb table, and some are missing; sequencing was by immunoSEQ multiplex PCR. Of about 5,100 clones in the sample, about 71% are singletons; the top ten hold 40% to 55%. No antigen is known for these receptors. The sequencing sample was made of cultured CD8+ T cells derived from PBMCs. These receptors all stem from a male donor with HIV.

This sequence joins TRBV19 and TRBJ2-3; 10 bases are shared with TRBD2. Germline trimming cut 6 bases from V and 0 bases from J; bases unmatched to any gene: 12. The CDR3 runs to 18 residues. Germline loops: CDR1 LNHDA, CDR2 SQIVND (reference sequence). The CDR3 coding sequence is TGTGCCAGTAGAGGTAGCGGGGGGCTTTTACCTAGCACAGATACGCAGTATTTT. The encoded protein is CASRGSGGLLPSTDTQYF.

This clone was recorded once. In DNA, the CDR3 is TGTGCCAGCAGCTCATCGGGACAGGGGGGAGATACGCAGTATTTT. Translation: CASSSSGQGGDTQYF. The chain uses TRBV7-2 and TRBJ2-3, with 11 nucleotides matching TRBD1. Germline lookup yields CDR1 SGHTA and CDR2 FQGNSA. The CDR3 has 15 amino acids. Germline trimming cut 4 bases from V and 5 bases from J; bases unmatched to any gene: 5.

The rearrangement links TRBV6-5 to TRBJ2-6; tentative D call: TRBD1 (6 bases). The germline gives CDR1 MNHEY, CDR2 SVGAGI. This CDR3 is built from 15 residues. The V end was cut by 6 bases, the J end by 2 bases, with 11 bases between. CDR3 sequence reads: CASRRQATGANVLTF. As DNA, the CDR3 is TGTGCCAGCAGGAGACAGGCCACTGGGGCCAACGTCCTGACTTTC.

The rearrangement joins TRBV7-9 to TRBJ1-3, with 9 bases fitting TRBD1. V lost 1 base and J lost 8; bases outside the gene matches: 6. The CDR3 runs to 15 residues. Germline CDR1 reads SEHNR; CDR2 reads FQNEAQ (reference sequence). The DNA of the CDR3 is TGTGCCAGCAGCTTAGAACAGGGGGCAATGGACACCATATATTTT. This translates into CASSLEQGAMDTIYF.

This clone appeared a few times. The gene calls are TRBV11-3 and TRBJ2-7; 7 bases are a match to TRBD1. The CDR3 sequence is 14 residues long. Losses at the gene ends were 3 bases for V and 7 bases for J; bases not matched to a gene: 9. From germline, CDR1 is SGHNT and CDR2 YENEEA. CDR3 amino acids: CASSLGQYLREQYF. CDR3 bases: TGTGCCAGCAGCTTGGGACAGTACCTTCGTGAGCAGTACTTC. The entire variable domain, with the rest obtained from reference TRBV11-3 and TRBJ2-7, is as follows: EAGVVQSPRYKIIEKKQPVAFWCNPISGHNTLYWYLQNLGQGPELLIRYENEEAVDDSQLPKDRFSAERLKGVDSTLKIQPAELGDSAVYLCASSLGQYLREQYFGPGTRLTVT.

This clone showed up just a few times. The CDR3 nucleotides read TGTGCCAGCAGCTTGGGTGTAGCGGAGAACACCGGGGAGCTGTTTTTT. Translated: CASSLGVAENTGELFF. V is TRBV5-4 and J is TRBJ2-2; D perhaps matches TRBD2 (6 bases). The length of the CDR3 is 16 residues. The V and J ends lost 0 bases and 1 base respectively, with 10 bases between them. Germline V gives CDR1 SGHNT, CDR2 YYREEE (reference sequence).

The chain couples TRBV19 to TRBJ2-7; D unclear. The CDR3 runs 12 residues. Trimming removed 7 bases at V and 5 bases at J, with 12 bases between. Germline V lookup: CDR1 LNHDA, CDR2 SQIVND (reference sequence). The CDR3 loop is CASMGSTHEQYF. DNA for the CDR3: TGTGCCAGTATGGGTAGCACTCACGAGCAGTACTTC.

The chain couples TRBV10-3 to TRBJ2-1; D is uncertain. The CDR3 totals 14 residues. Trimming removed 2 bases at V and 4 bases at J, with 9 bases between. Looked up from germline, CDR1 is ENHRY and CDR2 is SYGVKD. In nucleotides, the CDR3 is TGTGCCATCAGTGAGGGGCAGAGTTACAATGAGCAGTTCTTC. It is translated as CAISEGQSYNEQFF.

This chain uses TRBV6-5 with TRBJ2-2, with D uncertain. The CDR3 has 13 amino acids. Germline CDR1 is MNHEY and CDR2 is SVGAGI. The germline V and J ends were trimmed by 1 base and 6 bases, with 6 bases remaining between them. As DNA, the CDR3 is TGTGCCAGCAGTTACTTCTCTGCCGGGGAGCTGTTTTTT. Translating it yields CASSYFSAGELFF.

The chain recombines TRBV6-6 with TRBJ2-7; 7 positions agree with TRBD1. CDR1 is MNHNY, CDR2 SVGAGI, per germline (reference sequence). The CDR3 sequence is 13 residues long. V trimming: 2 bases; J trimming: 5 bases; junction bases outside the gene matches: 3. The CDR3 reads CASSYQGVNEQYF. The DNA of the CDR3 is TGTGCCAGCAGTTACCAGGGGGTGAACGAGCAGTACTTC.

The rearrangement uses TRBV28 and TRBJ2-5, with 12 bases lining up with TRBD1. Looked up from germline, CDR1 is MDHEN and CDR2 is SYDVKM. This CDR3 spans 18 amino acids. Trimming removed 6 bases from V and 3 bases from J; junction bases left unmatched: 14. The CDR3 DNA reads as TGTGCCAGCAGCCGTTTGAACACCGGGACAGGGGGCGAAGAGACCCAGTACTTC. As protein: CASSRLNTGTGGEETQYF.

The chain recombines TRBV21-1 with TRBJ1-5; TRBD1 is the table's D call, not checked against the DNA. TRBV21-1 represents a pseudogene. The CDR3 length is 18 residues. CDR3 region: CASSKGAGAGGFNQPQHF. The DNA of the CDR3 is TGTGCCAGCAGCAAAGGGGCTGGAGCAGGGGGCTTCAATCAGCCCCAGCATTTT.

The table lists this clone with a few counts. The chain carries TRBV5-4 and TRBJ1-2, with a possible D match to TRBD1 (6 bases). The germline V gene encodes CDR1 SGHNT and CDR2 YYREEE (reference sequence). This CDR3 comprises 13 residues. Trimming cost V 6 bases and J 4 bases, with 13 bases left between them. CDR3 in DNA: TGTGCCAGCATGGGGGGCGGAAGCTATGGCTACACCTTC. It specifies CASMGGGSYGYTF.

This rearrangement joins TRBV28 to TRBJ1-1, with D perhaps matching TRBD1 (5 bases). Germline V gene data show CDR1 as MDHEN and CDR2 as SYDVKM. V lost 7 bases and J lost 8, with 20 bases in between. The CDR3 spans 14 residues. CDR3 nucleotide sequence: TGTGCCAGCACCCCTGGGGCACGGGTGCCCGAAGCTTTCTTT. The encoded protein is CASTPGARVPEAFF. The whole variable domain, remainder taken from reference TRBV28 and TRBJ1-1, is DVKVTQSSRYLVKRTGEKVFLECVQDMDHENMFWYRQDPGLGLRLIYFSYDVKMKEKGDIPEGYSVSREKKERFSLILESASTNQTSMYLCASTPGARVPEAFFGQGTRLTVV.

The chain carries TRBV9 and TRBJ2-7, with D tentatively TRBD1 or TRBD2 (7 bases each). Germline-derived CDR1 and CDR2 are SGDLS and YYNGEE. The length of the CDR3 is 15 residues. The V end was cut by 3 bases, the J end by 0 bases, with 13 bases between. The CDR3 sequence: CASSARGDSSYEQYF. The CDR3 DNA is TGTGCCAGCAGCGCCCGGGGGGACAGCTCCTACGAGCAGTACTTC.

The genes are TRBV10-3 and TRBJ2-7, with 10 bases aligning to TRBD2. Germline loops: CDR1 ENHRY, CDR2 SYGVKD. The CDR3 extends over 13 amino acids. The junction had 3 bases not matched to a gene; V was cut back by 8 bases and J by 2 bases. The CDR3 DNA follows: TGTGCCATCGGAACTAGCGGGGCCTACGAGCAGTACTTC. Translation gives CAIGTSGAYEQYF.

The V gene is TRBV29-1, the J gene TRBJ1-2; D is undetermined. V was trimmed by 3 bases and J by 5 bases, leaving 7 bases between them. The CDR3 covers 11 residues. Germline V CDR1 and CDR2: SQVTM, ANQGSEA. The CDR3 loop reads CSVDTWYGYTF. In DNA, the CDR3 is TGCAGCGTTGATACATGGTATGGCTACACCTTC.

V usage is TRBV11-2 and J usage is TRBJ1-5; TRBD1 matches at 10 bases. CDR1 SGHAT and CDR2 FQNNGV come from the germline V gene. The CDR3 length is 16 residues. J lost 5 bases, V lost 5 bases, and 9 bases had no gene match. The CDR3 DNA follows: TGTGCCAGCAGCCTGGGACAGGGGCTTCAGTATCAGCCCCAGCATTTT. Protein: CASSLGQGLQYQPQHF.

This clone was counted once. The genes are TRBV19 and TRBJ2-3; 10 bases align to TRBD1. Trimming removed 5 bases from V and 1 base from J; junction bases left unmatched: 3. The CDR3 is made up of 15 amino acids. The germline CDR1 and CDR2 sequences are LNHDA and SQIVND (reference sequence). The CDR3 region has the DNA TGTGCCAGTAGTCATGGGACAGGGGGCACAGATACGCAGTATTTT. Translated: CASSHGTGGTDTQYF.

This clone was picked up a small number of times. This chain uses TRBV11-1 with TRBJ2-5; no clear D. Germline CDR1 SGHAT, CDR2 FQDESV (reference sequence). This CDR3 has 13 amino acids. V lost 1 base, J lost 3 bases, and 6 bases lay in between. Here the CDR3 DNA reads TGTGCCAGCAGCTTAGAAGATGAAGAGACCCAGTACTTC. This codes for CASSLEDEETQYF.

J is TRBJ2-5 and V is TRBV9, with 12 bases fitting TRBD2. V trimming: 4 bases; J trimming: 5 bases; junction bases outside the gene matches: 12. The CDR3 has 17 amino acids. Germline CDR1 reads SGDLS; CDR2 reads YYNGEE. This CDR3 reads CASSSLTLAGGRETQYF. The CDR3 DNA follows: TGTGCCAGCAGCTCACTGACGCTAGCGGGGGGGCGGGAGACCCAGTACTTC.

CDR3 protein: CASSSPLVREGRAGNEQFF. In nucleotides, the CDR3 is TGTGCCAGCAGTTCCCCCTTGGTTCGTGAGGGCAGAGCGGGGAATGAGCAGTTCTTC. The chain has TRBV28 and TRBJ2-1, with TRBD2 matching over 7 bases. The V gene end was trimmed by 4 bases and the J gene end by 7 bases; junction bases not matched to a gene: 22. The CDR3 covers 19 residues. Per germline, CDR1 MDHEN and CDR2 SYDVKM.

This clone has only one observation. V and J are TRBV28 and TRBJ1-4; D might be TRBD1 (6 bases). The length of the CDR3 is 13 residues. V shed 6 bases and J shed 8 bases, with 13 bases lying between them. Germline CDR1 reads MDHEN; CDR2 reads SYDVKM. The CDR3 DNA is TGTGCCAGCAGCCCTTCCGGGGGCGAAAAACTGTTTTTT. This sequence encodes CASSPSGGEKLFF.

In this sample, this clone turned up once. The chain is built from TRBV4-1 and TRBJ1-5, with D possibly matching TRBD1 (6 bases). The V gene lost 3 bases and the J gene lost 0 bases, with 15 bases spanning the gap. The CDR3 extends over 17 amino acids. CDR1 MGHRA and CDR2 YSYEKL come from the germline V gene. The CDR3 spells CASSQISGADSNQPQHF. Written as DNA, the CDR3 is TGCGCCAGCAGCCAGATATCAGGGGCGGATAGCAATCAGCCCCAGCATTTT.

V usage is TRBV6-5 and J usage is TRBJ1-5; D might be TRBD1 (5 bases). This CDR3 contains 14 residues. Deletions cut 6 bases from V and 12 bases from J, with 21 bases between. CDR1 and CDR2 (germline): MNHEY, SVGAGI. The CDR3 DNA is TGTGCCAGCAGCCCCGGGACGAATACTAATCGCCAGCATTTT. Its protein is CASSPGTNTNRQHF.

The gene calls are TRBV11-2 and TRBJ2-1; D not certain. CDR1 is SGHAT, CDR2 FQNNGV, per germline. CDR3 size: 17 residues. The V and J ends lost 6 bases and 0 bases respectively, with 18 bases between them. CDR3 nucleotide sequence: TGTGCCAGCAGGGGTTTCGGCAGTGAGAGCTCCTACAATGAGCAGTTCTTC. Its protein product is CASRGFGSESSYNEQFF. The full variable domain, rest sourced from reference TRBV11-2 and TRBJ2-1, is EAGVAQSPRYKIIEKRQSVAFWCNPISGHATLYWYQQILGQGPKLLIQFQNNGVVDDSQLPKDRFSAERLKGVDSTLKIQPAKLEDSAVYLCASRGFGSESSYNEQFFGPGTRLTVL.

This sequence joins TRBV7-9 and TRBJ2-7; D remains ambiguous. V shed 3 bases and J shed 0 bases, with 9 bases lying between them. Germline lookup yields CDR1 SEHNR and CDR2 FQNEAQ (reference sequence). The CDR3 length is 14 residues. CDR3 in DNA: TGTGCCAGCAGCTTTCAGGAAAACTCCTACGAGCAGTACTTC. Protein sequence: CASSFQENSYEQYF.